Below are 31 T cell receptor beta chains sequenced from a single sample in a study of T cell responses to AZD1222 COVID-19 vaccine. Profiling relied on immunoSEQ multiplex PCR, and the TCRdb table lists in-frame clones only, not all of them. Of around 170,000 clones in the sample, more than 85% were seen once. The material sequenced was peripheral blood, taken on day 0 of AZD1222 vaccination. Receptor source: an adult in good health.

CDR3 amino acids: CASSSAGAEAFF. CDR3 DNA sequence: TGTGCCAGCAGCTCGGCGGGAGCCGAAGCTTTCTTT. The chain joins TRBV7-9 to TRBJ1-1; D is unresolved. Trimming removed 4 bases from V and 8 bases from J, with 11 bases in between. Germline CDR1 is SEHNR and CDR2 is FQNEAQ (reference sequence). This CDR3 is built from 12 residues.

The chain is built from TRBV11-2 and TRBJ1-5; maybe TRBD1 (6 bases). Germline CDR1 reads SGHAT; CDR2 reads FQNNGV. CDR3 length: 16 amino acids. Trimming pared 5 bases from V and 1 base from J, leaving 15 bases between. The CDR3 DNA follows: TGTGCCAGCAGCACCGGGACAATGGGGAGCAATCAGCCCCAGCATTTT. Residues: CASSTGTMGSNQPQHF.

The chain recombines TRBV24-1 with TRBJ1-3; D perhaps matches TRBD1 (5 bases). Germline V gene data show CDR1 as KGHDR and CDR2 as SFDVKD. CDR3 length: 15 amino acids. V was pared by 3 bases and J by 0 bases, with 8 bases between. Written as DNA, the CDR3 is TGTGCCACCAGTGATCCAGGGCACTCTGGAAACACCATATATTTT. Translation gives CATSDPGHSGNTIYF.

This clone was counted once. The chain uses TRBV19 and TRBJ1-5, with TRBD1 identical over 7 bases. CDR1 is LNHDA and CDR2 is SQIVND in the germline V gene (reference sequence). V shed 1 base and J 4 bases; nucleotides not matched to a gene: 4. The CDR3 sequence is 15 residues long. The CDR3 DNA is TGTGCCAGTAGTATAGGGGGACAGAGTAATCAGCCCCAGCATTTT. Protein sequence: CASSIGGQSNQPQHF.

In its sample, this clone was seen many times. The chain joins TRBV19 to TRBJ1-5, with D possibly being TRBD1 (5 bases). CDR3 length: 14 residues. The V end lost 7 bases, the J end lost 7 bases, and 17 bases lay between the germline ends. Germline V CDR1 and CDR2: LNHDA, SQIVND (reference sequence). The CDR3 DNA sequence: TGTGCCAGTACCCCGAGCAGGGACCGGCAGCCCCAGCATTTT. Translated: CASTPSRDRQPQHF.

The chain has TRBV7-2 and TRBJ1-5; possibly TRBD1 for D (5 bases). This CDR3 spans 19 amino acids. V was shortened by 1 base and J by 6 bases, with 25 bases between the two germline ends. CDR1 is SGHTA, CDR2 FQGNSA, per germline. CDR3 sequence (DNA): TGTGCCAGCAGCTTAGTGCCCAGCTTGGGGGGGTTTCAACCTCAGCCCCAGCATTTT. As protein: CASSLVPSLGGFQPQPQHF.

This clone was observed a single time. The rearrangement uses TRBV28 and TRBJ1-1; D is undetermined. Looked up from germline, CDR1 is MDHEN and CDR2 is SYDVKM. This CDR3 comprises 15 residues. V lost 7 bases to trimming and J lost 1 base, with 16 bases between them. This chain's CDR3 is CASTSPQSRNTEAFF. In DNA, the CDR3 is TGTGCCAGCACCTCCCCCCAGTCTCGGAACACTGAAGCTTTCTTT.

The rearrangement links TRBV6-5 to TRBJ2-3; perhaps TRBD1 as D (5 bases). CDR3 length: 14 residues. Germline-derived CDR1 and CDR2 are MNHEY and SVGAGI. The V and J ends lost 6 bases and 2 bases respectively, with 12 bases between them. In DNA, the CDR3 is TGTGCCAGCAGCTCCCTGGACACCACAGATACGCAGTATTTT. Encoded protein: CASSSLDTTDTQYF.

The chain is built from TRBV10-3 and TRBJ1-1; TRBD1 might be the D (6 bases). Germline CDR1 reads ENHRY; CDR2 reads SYGVKD. The V gene lost 6 bases and the J gene lost 0 bases, with 8 bases spanning the gap. This CDR3 is 13 amino acids long. CDR3 bases: TGTGCCATCAGATACAGGGTGAACACTGAAGCTTTCTTT. Amino acid sequence: CAIRYRVNTEAFF.

This clone was picked up one time. The gene calls are TRBV6-5 and TRBJ1-1, with no clear D. V dropped 0 bases and J dropped 0 bases, with 5 bases sitting between them. The germline CDR1 and CDR2 sequences are MNHEY and SVGAGI. This CDR3 comprises 14 residues. The CDR3 loop is CASSYSYMNTEAFF. As DNA, the CDR3 is TGTGCCAGCAGTTACTCGTACATGAACACTGAAGCTTTCTTT.

The chain employs TRBV24-1 and TRBJ2-1; 7 bases match TRBD2. J lost 0 bases, V lost 6 bases, and 4 bases had no gene match. Looked up from germline, CDR1 is KGHDR and CDR2 is SFDVKD. The CDR3 length is 15 residues. The CDR3, as DNA: TGTGCCACCAGTCAACCGGGAGGCTCCTACAATGAGCAGTTCTTC. Translated, it gives CATSQPGGSYNEQFF.

The chain recombines TRBV7-9 with TRBJ1-1; D is undetermined. The CDR3 sequence is 12 residues long. V was clipped by 5 bases and J by 6 bases, with 10 bases between them. Germline V gene data show CDR1 as SEHNR and CDR2 as FQNEAQ (reference sequence). The CDR3 sequence is CASSRTEAEAFF. The CDR3 DNA reads as TGTGCCAGCAGCCGCACCGAGGCTGAAGCTTTCTTT.

Only one count was recorded for this clone. V usage is TRBV24-1 and J usage is TRBJ2-3; D possibly uses TRBD1 or TRBD2 (5 bases each). Germline values: CDR1 KGHDR, CDR2 SFDVKD. The CDR3 has 13 residues. V was cut by 9 bases and J by 6 bases, with 15 bases left in between. CDR3 in DNA: TGTGCCACCGGGGACGGCGGTAGGGATACGCAGTATTTT. It specifies CATGDGGRDTQYF.

This clone was seen more than once but under ten times. The rearrangement joins TRBV27 to TRBJ2-3; D is possibly TRBD1 or TRBD2 (5 bases each). Germline assignment: CDR1 MNHEY and CDR2 SMNVEV (reference sequence). The ends were cut back, 5 bases at V and 9 bases at J, with 15 bases in the middle. This CDR3 has 13 residues. The CDR3 bases are TGTGCCAGCAGTCCGGGGCCCGACGGAACGCAGTATTTT. Amino acid sequence: CASSPGPDGTQYF.

The chain couples TRBV7-2 to TRBJ2-3; 9 nucleotides line up with TRBD2. This CDR3 has 17 amino acids. Germline V gene sequence: CDR1 SGHTA, CDR2 FQGNSA. V shed 5 bases, J shed 4 bases, and the junction held 13 bases outside the gene matches. CDR3 residues: CASSPQASGRFADTQYF. For the CDR3, the DNA is TGTGCCAGCAGCCCCCAAGCCAGCGGGAGGTTTGCAGATACGCAGTATTTT.

The V call is TRBV9, the J call TRBJ2-5; TRBD2 might be the D (5 bases). Germline values: CDR1 SGDLS, CDR2 YYNGEE. V lost 2 bases to trimming and J lost 4 bases, with 12 bases between them. This CDR3 spans 14 amino acids. DNA for the CDR3: TGTGCCAGCAGCGTCCCCGGACTCAGAGAGACCCAGTACTTC. This sequence encodes CASSVPGLRETQYF.

The V gene is TRBV29-1, the J gene TRBJ2-4; 7 bases fit TRBD1. Germline V gene data show CDR1 as SQVTM and CDR2 as ANQGSEA. Losses at the gene ends were 5 bases for V and 6 bases for J; bases not matched to a gene: 1. The CDR3 is 11 residues long. The CDR3 sequence: CSVYRGNIQYF. The CDR3, as DNA: TGCAGCGTTTACAGGGGAAACATTCAGTACTTC.

This chain uses TRBV7-9 with TRBJ1-3; 7 bases map to TRBD1. CDR3 length equals 16 residues. Germline CDR1 and CDR2: SEHNR and FQNEAQ (reference sequence). With 1 base clipped from V and 0 bases from J, the junction kept 3 bases outside the gene matches. CDR3 protein: CASSLGDSFSGNTIYF. CDR3 in DNA: TGTGCCAGCAGCTTAGGGGACAGCTTCTCTGGAAACACCATATATTTT.

This clone was seen just once. This chain's CDR3 is CAISESGFLGGSSYEQYF. The CDR3 region has the DNA TGTGCCATCAGTGAGAGTGGGTTCCTAGGGGGCAGCTCCTACGAGCAGTACTTC. V is TRBV10-3 and J is TRBJ2-7, with TRBD1 identical over 7 bases. The ends lost 2 bases at V and 0 bases at J; junction bases unmatched: 13. CDR3 size: 18 residues. Germline CDR1 is ENHRY and CDR2 is SYGVKD.

V is TRBV5-6 and J is TRBJ2-2, with D maybe TRBD2 (6 bases). There are 16 residues in the CDR3. V dropped 2 bases and J dropped 3 bases, with 14 bases sitting between them. Germline CDR1 and CDR2: SGHDT and YYEEEE. In nucleotides, the CDR3 is TGTGCCAGCAGCTTTCTGACTAGGTGGGACACCGGGGAGCTGTTTTTT. It specifies CASSFLTRWDTGELFF.

The V gene is TRBV28, the J gene TRBJ2-2; 8 positions agree with TRBD1. The V segment lost 6 bases and the J segment 1 base; nucleotides outside the gene matches: 1. The CDR3 extends over 14 amino acids. Germline values: CDR1 MDHEN, CDR2 SYDVKM. The CDR3 reads CASRGTGNTGELFF. The CDR3 bases are TGTGCCAGCAGGGGGACAGGGAACACCGGGGAGCTGTTTTTT.

The rearrangement joins TRBV25-1 to TRBJ2-7, with D possibly matching TRBD2 (5 bases). Trimming left V 4 bases short and J 2 bases short, with 6 bases between. The germline V gene has CDR1 MGHDK and CDR2 SYGVNS. CDR3 size: 12 residues. The chain's CDR3 is CASSVGAYEQYF. In DNA, the CDR3 is TGTGCCAGCAGTGTCGGGGCCTACGAGCAGTACTTC.

The V and J genes are TRBV28 and TRBJ2-3; 10 nucleotides align to TRBD1. The junction had 12 bases not matched to a gene; V was cut back by 6 bases and J by 3 bases. The length of the CDR3 is 17 residues. From germline, CDR1 is MDHEN and CDR2 SYDVKM. Written as DNA, the CDR3 is TGTGCCAGCAGCCCGGGGGGACAGGGGAGAAGGACAGATACGCAGTATTTT. It codes for CASSPGGQGRRTDTQYF.

This clone appeared once. This chain links TRBV3-1 (or the pseudogene TRBV3-2) with TRBJ1-1; D might be TRBD1 (6 bases). Germline CDR1 is LGHDT and CDR2 is YNNKEL (reference sequence). The CDR3 extends over 15 amino acids. The V and J ends lost 4 bases and 4 bases respectively, with 16 bases between them. The chain's CDR3 is CASSRYAPGATEAFF. CDR3 in DNA: TGTGCCAGCAGCCGGTATGCCCCAGGGGCCACTGAAGCTTTCTTT.

The CDR3 loop is CASSTSGRKNTGELFF. The DNA of the CDR3 is TGTGCCAGCAGTACTAGCGGGAGGAAGAACACCGGGGAGCTGTTTTTT. The chain links TRBV28 to TRBJ2-2, with 12 bases lining up with TRBD2. The CDR3 has 16 residues. The germline gives CDR1 MDHEN, CDR2 SYDVKM. Unmatched junction bases numbered 2, after V lost 5 bases and J lost 1 base. Full variable domain (rest looked up from reference TRBV28 and TRBJ2-2): DVKVTQSSRYLVKRTGEKVFLECVQDMDHENMFWYRQDPGLGLRLIYFSYDVKMKEKGDIPEGYSVSREKKERFSLILESASTNQTSMYLCASSTSGRKNTGELFFGEGSRLTVL.

This clone has just one count. The chain joins TRBV28 to TRBJ1-3; tentative D call: TRBD1 (6 bases). V was pared by 4 bases and J by 0 bases, with 16 bases between. Germline CDR1 MDHEN, CDR2 SYDVKM. The CDR3 has 17 amino acids. CDR3 nucleotide sequence: TGTGCCAGCAGTTCCGTCATTTACAGGGACTCTGGAAACACCATATATTTT. It yields the protein CASSSVIYRDSGNTIYF.

CDR3 sequence reads: CASSLYEITGELFF. Written as DNA, the CDR3 is TGTGCCAGCAGCTTGTACGAGATCACAGGGGAGCTGTTTTTT. V and J are TRBV7-2 and TRBJ2-2; D is ambiguous. This CDR3 contains 14 residues. Germline V gene sequence: CDR1 SGHTA, CDR2 FQGNSA. The V end lost 3 bases, the J end lost 8 bases, and 13 bases lay between the germline ends.

The gene calls are TRBV6-5 and TRBJ1-2; D possibly corresponds to TRBD1 (5 bases). The CDR3 spans 13 residues. Trimming stripped 6 bases from V and 2 bases from J, with 10 bases between. Germline V lookup: CDR1 MNHEY, CDR2 SVGAGI. The CDR3 here is CASRDDRNYGYTF. The DNA for the CDR3 is TGTGCCAGCAGAGACGACAGAAACTATGGCTACACCTTC.

This sequence joins TRBV2 and TRBJ2-1; 9 nucleotides line up with TRBD2. This CDR3 is built from 16 residues. Trimming took 2 bases from V and 7 from J; bases not matched to a gene: 9. Germline-derived CDR1 and CDR2 are SNHLY and FYNNEI. The CDR3 region has the DNA TGTGCCAGCAGTGAATCGGAAGCGGGAGGTCAGAATGAGCAGTTCTTC. It yields the protein CASSESEAGGQNEQFF. Supplemented by reference TRBV2 and TRBJ2-1, the full variable domain reads EPEVTQTPSHQVTQMGQEVILRCVPISNHLYFYWYRQILGQKVEFLVSFYNNEISEKSEIFDDQFSVERPDGSNFTLKIRSTKLEDSAMYFCASSESEAGGQNEQFFGPGTRLTVL.

The chain uses TRBV5-1 and TRBJ2-1; TRBD1 aligns across 7 bases. Germline V gene sequence: CDR1 SGHRS, CDR2 YFSETQ. Trimming removed 0 bases from V and 5 bases from J; junction bases left unmatched: 14. This CDR3 is built from 18 residues. CDR3 sequence: CASSLEAGSKGANNEQFF. The CDR3 DNA follows: TGCGCCAGCAGCTTGGAGGCAGGGTCCAAGGGGGCAAACAATGAGCAGTTCTTC.

This rearrangement joins TRBV15 to TRBJ2-1; D assignment may be TRBD1 or TRBD2 (5 bases each). This CDR3 spans 17 amino acids. Germline V CDR1 and CDR2: LNHNV, YYDKDF (reference sequence). V lost 5 bases, J lost 0 bases, and 17 bases lay in between. CDR3 loop: CATSFPGRLSSYNEQFF. The CDR3 nucleotides are TGTGCCACCAGCTTTCCAGGGAGACTTTCCTCCTACAATGAGCAGTTCTTC.